This T cell receptor beta chain originates from a study of cytomegalovirus exposure and HLA in healthy donors. The PCR used 60 Vbeta and 13 Jbeta primers. The table came from immunoSEQ multiplex PCR; TCRdb's copy has only in-frame clones and leaves some out. The sample records some 130,000 clones, 70% to 85% being singletons. Trimming removed 10 bases from V and 0 bases from J, with 12 bases in between. CDR3 length: 13 amino acids. The germline V gene encodes CDR1 LNHDA and CDR2 SQIVND (reference sequence). Material: PBMCs. This sequence joins TRBV19 and TRBJ1-1, with D maybe TRBD1 (6 bases). The receptor comes from a man between 40 and 49 years old in good health and CMV-seropositive. The CDR3 nucleotides are TGTGCCACTGAAGACAGGCTGAACACTGAAGCTTTCTTT. It translates to CATEDRLNTEAFF.